Shown below are 26 T cell receptor beta chains from a single sample sequenced in a study of shared clonotypes between healthy human individuals. The data were produced by immunoSEQ multiplex PCR, yet TCRdb's version contains in-frame clones alone and is incomplete. The repertoire holds about 680,000 clones, with around 73% as singletons. Sequenced material: memory CD4+ T cells sorted from blood. Regarding subset: CD45RA-negative fraction. These receptors all stem from a woman aged 30 to 39 in good health.

With regard to this clone: The sample carries other DNA sequences with the same CDR3. The CDR3 nucleotides are TGCGCCAGCAGCTTAGGGGACAGGGATGAAAACACCATATATTTT. Protein sequence: CASSLGDRDENTIYF. The rearrangement joins TRBV5-1 to TRBJ1-3; 9 nucleotides agree with TRBD1. This CDR3 region has 15 residues. The J segment lost 6 bases and the V segment lost 2 bases, leaving 6 bases of the junction unmatched. Germline V gives CDR1 SGHRS, CDR2 YFSETQ.

The chain employs TRBV5-1 and TRBJ1-2; D not resolved. The CDR3 length is 11 residues. Trimming took off 4 bases at V and 8 bases at J, with 9 bases between the two ends. The germline V gene encodes CDR1 SGHRS and CDR2 YFSETQ. In DNA form, the CDR3 reads TGCGCCAGCAGCGACGACGGCGGCTACACCTTC. This gives the protein CASSDDGGYTF.

The CDR3 bases are TGCGCCAGCAGCCAAGACCCCCGGGGAGCTTTCTTT. It is translated as CASSQDPRGAFF. The J gene is TRBJ1-1, the V gene TRBV4-1; D is unresolved. The germline gives CDR1 MGHRA, CDR2 YSYEKL. This CDR3 has 12 residues. Trimming took off 0 bases at V and 10 bases at J, with 9 bases between the two ends.

This chain connects TRBV5-1 to TRBJ2-4; D is unresolved. The CDR3 spans 17 residues. Germline CDR1 reads SGHRS; CDR2 reads YFSETQ. V lost 0 bases, J lost 0 bases, and 13 bases lay in between. DNA of the CDR3: TGCGCCAGCAGCTTGGGCCAGGCTGTTATAGCCAAAAACATTCAGTACTTC. This encodes CASSLGQAVIAKNIQYF.

This clone came up once. The J gene is TRBJ2-3, the V gene TRBV7-2; maybe TRBD2 (6 bases). Trimming cost V 7 bases and J 5 bases, with 25 bases left between them. Per the germline V gene, CDR1 is SGHTA and CDR2 is FQGNSA. The CDR3 contains 17 residues. The CDR3 DNA reads as TGTGCCAGCATCCGAGGGGCTAGCGCCCAGCAGGGAGATACGCAGTATTTT. Its protein is CASIRGASAQQGDTQYF.

The rearrangement uses TRBV13 and TRBJ2-3; weak D call: TRBD2 (5 bases). The CDR3 runs to 15 residues. The germline V and J ends were trimmed by 2 bases and 5 bases, with 14 bases remaining between them. Germline CDR1 is PRHDT and CDR2 is FYEKMQ (reference sequence). This CDR3 reads CASSLRRPGEDTQYF. For the CDR3, the DNA is TGTGCCAGCAGCTTACGTAGGCCCGGGGAAGATACGCAGTATTTT.

This sequence joins TRBV28 and TRBJ1-1; D ambiguous. V lost 5 bases to trimming and J lost 1 base, with 11 bases between them. Germline-derived CDR1 and CDR2 are MDHEN and SYDVKM. The CDR3 runs to 14 residues. CDR3: CASSNRSRNTEAFF. CDR3 nucleotide sequence: TGTGCCAGCAGTAACCGGAGCAGGAACACTGAAGCTTTCTTT.

V is TRBV10-3 and J is TRBJ1-1; TRBD1 might be the D (5 bases). Between the trimmed V and J ends, which lost 6 bases and 1 base, there was a span of 9 bases. Germline CDR1 and CDR2: ENHRY and SYGVKD. This CDR3 region has 13 residues. In DNA form, the CDR3 reads TGTGCCATCAGGGTACAGGAGAACACTGAAGCTTTCTTT. Protein: CAIRVQENTEAFF.

The genes are TRBV5-1 and TRBJ1-4, with D possibly TRBD1 on 6 matching bases. Germline CDR1 SGHRS, CDR2 YFSETQ. This CDR3 has 14 residues. V lost 5 bases, J lost 4 bases, and 12 bases lay in between. The CDR3 loop is CASRTTGINEKLFF. As DNA, the CDR3 is TGCGCCAGCAGGACGACAGGAATTAATGAAAAACTGTTTTTT.

The V call is TRBV25-1, the J call TRBJ2-5; TRBD1 might be the D (5 bases). V was shortened by 5 bases and J by 7 bases, with 20 bases between the two germline ends. The CDR3 length is 15 residues. CDR1 is MGHDK and CDR2 is SYGVNS in the germline V gene. Here the CDR3 reads CASSPRAPAEGTQYF. The CDR3 region has the DNA TGTGCCAGCAGTCCCAGGGCGCCAGCTGAAGGGACCCAGTACTTC.

The rearrangement uses TRBV2 and TRBJ2-4; tentatively, D is TRBD2 (6 bases). The CDR3 runs to 18 residues. Trimming shortened V by 3 bases and J by 1 base, and 19 bases separated the two germline ends. Germline V gives CDR1 SNHLY, CDR2 FYNNEI. For the CDR3, the DNA is TGTGCCAGCAGTGAGGAGGGGAGCGATTCAAGGGCCAAAAACATTCAGTACTTC. Its protein product is CASSEEGSDSRAKNIQYF. Supplemented by reference TRBV2 and TRBJ2-4, the full variable domain reads EPEVTQTPSHQVTQMGQEVILRCVPISNHLYFYWYRQILGQKVEFLVSFYNNEISEKSEIFDDQFSVERPDGSNFTLKIRSTKLEDSAMYFCASSEEGSDSRAKNIQYFGAGTRLSVL.

In its sample, this clone was seen a few times. The rearrangement uses TRBV10-2 and TRBJ2-7; TRBD1 aligns across 10 bases. The CDR3 is 16 residues long. The V gene's germline CDR1 is WSHSY and CDR2 SAAADI. The V gene end was trimmed by 2 bases and the J gene end by 2 bases; junction bases not matched to a gene: 6. DNA of the CDR3: TGCGCCAGCAGTGAGGCCAGACAGGGGGCAGCCTACGAGCAGTACTTC. This codes for CASSEARQGAAYEQYF.

The rearrangement links TRBV9 to TRBJ1-2, with no clear D. This CDR3 comprises 14 residues. CDR1 is SGDLS, CDR2 YYNGEE, per germline. With 0 bases removed from V and 7 bases from J, the gap between germline ends came to 13 bases. The CDR3 region is CASSVGEQKVGYTF. Here the CDR3 DNA reads TGTGCCAGCAGCGTAGGGGAACAAAAAGTTGGCTACACCTTC.

The chain has TRBV5-1 and TRBJ2-1, with TRBD2 identical over 13 bases. The trim removed 4 bases at V and 8 bases at J, leaving 6 bases unmatched. Germline V CDR1 and CDR2: SGHRS, YFSETQ. The CDR3 runs to 15 residues. The CDR3 here is CASSLGTSGVYEQFF. The DNA for the CDR3 is TGCGCCAGCAGCCTAGGGACTAGCGGGGTCTATGAGCAGTTCTTC.

This clone has more than one count but fewer than ten. The rearrangement joins TRBV18 to TRBJ2-1; 7 bases are shared with TRBD1. Trimming removed 2 bases from V and 6 bases from J; junction bases left unmatched: 1. The CDR3 is made up of 13 amino acids. Germline lookup yields CDR1 KGHSH and CDR2 LQKENI. The CDR3 here is CASSPDRANEQFF. Written as DNA, the CDR3 is TGTGCCAGCTCACCAGACAGGGCCAATGAGCAGTTCTTC.

This chain joins TRBV27 and TRBJ2-2; 10 bases fit TRBD2. CDR1 is MNHEY, CDR2 SMNVEV, per germline (reference sequence). This CDR3 is 16 amino acids long. V shed 4 bases and J 2 bases; nucleotides not matched to a gene: 4. This CDR3 reads CASSSSSGSNTGELFF. The CDR3 nucleotides read TGTGCCAGCAGTTCCTCTAGCGGGAGTAACACCGGGGAGCTGTTTTTT.

The rearrangement uses TRBV28 and TRBJ2-7; perhaps D is TRBD1 or TRBD2 (6 bases each). CDR1 is MDHEN and CDR2 is SYDVKM in the germline V gene. V lost 8 bases to trimming and J lost 2 bases, with 22 bases between them. The CDR3 has 16 amino acids. CDR3 residues: CASGGPGIISPYEQYF. In DNA form, the CDR3 reads TGTGCCAGCGGGGGGCCGGGCATCATAAGCCCCTACGAGCAGTACTTC.

The chain employs TRBV5-1 and TRBJ2-1, with D unclear. Trimming removed 0 bases from V and 6 bases from J, with 19 bases in between. The CDR3 length is 17 residues. Germline V gene data show CDR1 as SGHRS and CDR2 as YFSETQ. CDR3 DNA sequence: TGCGCCAGCAGCTTGGGCTTAAGGGTAAGGGCGGCCAATGAGCAGTTCTTC. It specifies CASSLGLRVRAANEQFF.

The chain couples TRBV28 to TRBJ1-3; D is uncertain. V lost 6 bases and J 4 bases, leaving 22 bases between the germline ends. Germline lookup yields CDR1 MDHEN and CDR2 SYDVKM. The CDR3 is made up of 17 amino acids. This CDR3 is CASRVRVSPSRGNTIYF. The CDR3 DNA follows: TGTGCCAGCAGAGTAAGGGTATCCCCCTCACGAGGAAACACCATATATTTT.

The V call is TRBV6-1, the J call TRBJ2-3, with 11 bases identical to TRBD2. The junction had 5 bases not matched to a gene; V was cut back by 8 bases and J by 4 bases. Germline V lookup: CDR1 MNHNS, CDR2 SASEGT. The CDR3 totals 14 residues. The DNA of the CDR3 is TGTGCCAGCCAGCTAGCGGGAGGACCAGATACGCAGTATTTT. It yields the protein CASQLAGGPDTQYF.

V is TRBV15 and J is TRBJ2-1; 7 nucleotides align to TRBD2. There are 15 residues in the CDR3. The germline gives CDR1 LNHNV, CDR2 YYDKDF (reference sequence). Germline trimming cut 0 bases from V and 13 bases from J; bases unmatched to any gene: 12. CDR3 DNA: TGTGCCACCAGCAGAGAGTTAGCGGGCGGCTCTGAACAGTTCTTC. Residues: CATSRELAGGSEQFF.

The chain's CDR3 is CASSYSSRGHGEQYF. The DNA of the CDR3 is TGTGCCAGCAGTTACTCGAGCCGGGGACATGGGGAGCAGTACTTC. The V call is TRBV6-5, the J call TRBJ2-7; maybe TRBD1 (6 bases). Between the trimmed V and J ends, which lost 0 bases and 7 bases, there was a span of 16 bases. The CDR3 has 15 residues. Per germline, CDR1 MNHEY and CDR2 SVGAGI.

This clone was picked up a small number of times. The V and J genes are TRBV7-6 and TRBJ1-1, with unresolved D. The CDR3 has 15 amino acids. The V end lost 4 bases, the J end lost 1 base, and 13 bases lay between the germline ends. Per the germline V gene, CDR1 is SGHVS and CDR2 is FNYEAQ. The CDR3 DNA reads TGTGCCAGCAGCTACGACCTCAAAGGGAACACTGAAGCTTTCTTT. This gives the protein CASSYDLKGNTEAFF.

This chain uses TRBV19 with TRBJ1-5, with D uncertain. The CDR3 runs to 14 residues. Looked up from germline, CDR1 is LNHDA and CDR2 is SQIVND (reference sequence). The germline V and J ends were trimmed by 6 bases and 7 bases, with 16 bases remaining between them. The DNA for the CDR3 is TGTGCCAGTAGACAATCAGGTCAGCGGCAGCCCCAGCATTTT. Its translation: CASRQSGQRQPQHF.

CDR3 coding DNA: TGTGCCAGCTCACCGGGGGGAGCGAATGAGCAGTTCTTC. Protein: CASSPGGANEQFF. J is TRBJ2-1 and V is TRBV18, with D possibly being TRBD2 (6 bases). Germline V lookup: CDR1 KGHSH, CDR2 LQKENI. CDR3 length equals 13 residues. The V end lost 3 bases, the J end lost 7 bases, and 10 bases lay between the germline ends.

V and J are TRBV6-6 and TRBJ2-1; D is possibly TRBD2 (6 bases). This CDR3 spans 14 amino acids. The V and J ends lost 0 bases and 8 bases respectively, with 11 bases between them. Germline CDR1 is MNHNY and CDR2 is SVGAGI (reference sequence). CDR3 DNA sequence: TGTGCCAGCAGTTACTCTCGGGAGAGGGATGAGCAGTTCTTC. It yields the protein CASSYSRERDEQFF.